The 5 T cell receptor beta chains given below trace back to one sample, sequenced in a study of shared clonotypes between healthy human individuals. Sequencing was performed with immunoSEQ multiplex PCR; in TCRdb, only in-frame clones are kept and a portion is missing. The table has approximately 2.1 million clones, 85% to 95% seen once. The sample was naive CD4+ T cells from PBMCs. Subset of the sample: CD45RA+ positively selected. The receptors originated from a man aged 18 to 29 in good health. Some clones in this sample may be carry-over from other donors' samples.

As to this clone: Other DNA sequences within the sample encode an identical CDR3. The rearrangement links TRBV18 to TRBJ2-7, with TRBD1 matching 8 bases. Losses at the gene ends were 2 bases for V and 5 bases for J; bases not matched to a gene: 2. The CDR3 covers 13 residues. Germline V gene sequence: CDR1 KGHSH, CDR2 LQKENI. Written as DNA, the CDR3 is TGTGCCAGCTCACCAGGACAGGGCAACGAGCAGTACTTC. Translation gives CASSPGQGNEQYF.

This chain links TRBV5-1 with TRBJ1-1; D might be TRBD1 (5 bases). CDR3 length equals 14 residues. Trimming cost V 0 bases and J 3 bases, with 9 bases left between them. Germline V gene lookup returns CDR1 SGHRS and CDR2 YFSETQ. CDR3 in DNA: TGCGCCAGCAGCTTGGAGACAGCTTACACTGAAGCTTTCTTT. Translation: CASSLETAYTEAFF.

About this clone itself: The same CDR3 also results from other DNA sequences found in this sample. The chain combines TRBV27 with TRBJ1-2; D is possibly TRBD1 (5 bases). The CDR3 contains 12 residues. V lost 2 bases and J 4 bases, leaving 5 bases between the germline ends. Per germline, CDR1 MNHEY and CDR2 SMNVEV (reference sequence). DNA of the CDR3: TGTGCCAGCAGTTTAAGGGGCTATGGCTACACCTTC. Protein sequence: CASSLRGYGYTF.

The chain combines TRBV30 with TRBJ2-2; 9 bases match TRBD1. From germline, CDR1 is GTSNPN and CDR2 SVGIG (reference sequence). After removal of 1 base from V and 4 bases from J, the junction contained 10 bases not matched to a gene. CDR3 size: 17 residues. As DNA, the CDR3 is TGTGCCTGGAGTGCCGGACAGGGGAGATTTAGCACCGGGGAGCTGTTTTTT. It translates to CAWSAGQGRFSTGELFF.

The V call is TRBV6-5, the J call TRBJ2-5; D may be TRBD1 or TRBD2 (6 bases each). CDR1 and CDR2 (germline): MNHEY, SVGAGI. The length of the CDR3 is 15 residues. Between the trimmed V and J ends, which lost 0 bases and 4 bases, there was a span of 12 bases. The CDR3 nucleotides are TGTGCCAGCAGTTACTCGACGGGGGCGCGAGAGACCCAGTACTTC. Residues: CASSYSTGARETQYF.